Listed here are 22 T cell receptor beta chains from one sample, sequenced in a study of neurological immune-mediated disorders. As for time point: longitudinal time-point 3. Via MiXCR, TCRdb re-called the 5' RACE reads, giving one row per CDR3 protein. The sample records around 100,000 distinct CDR3 sequences, 11% being singletons. Material: PBMCs. These receptor sequences come from a female donor with HTLV-1-associated myelopathy (HAM/TSP).

This clonotype was seen repeatedly, ten times or more. The genes are TRBV20-1 and TRBJ1-1, with 7 bases fitting TRBD1. The CDR3 sequence is 13 residues long. Germline V lookup: CDR1 DFQATT, CDR2 SNEGSKA (reference sequence). V was pared by 6 bases and J by 1 base, with 5 bases of the junction left unmatched. CDR3 sequence: CSANRGANTEAFF. The DNA for the CDR3 is TGCAGTGCGAACAGGGGAGCGAACACTGAAGCTTTCTTT.

In its sample, this clonotype was seen many times. The chain has TRBV7-8 and TRBJ2-1; the D is unclear. Germline CDR1 and CDR2: SGHVS and FQNEAQ. The CDR3 extends over 13 amino acids. V was shortened by 4 bases and J by 8 bases, with 12 bases between the two germline ends. CDR3 DNA: TGTGCCAGCAGCTCCAGACTCGACTATGAGCAGTTCTTC. Translated, it gives CASSSRLDYEQFF.

Concerning this clonotype itself: A much larger clonotype is one base distant, so this may be a read error. The rearrangement links TRBV12-3 or TRBV12-4 to TRBJ2-1; 8 bases align to TRBD2. Losses at the gene ends were 7 bases for V and 6 bases for J; bases not matched to a gene: 26. The CDR3 sequence is 20 residues long. CDR3 nucleotide sequence: TGTGCCAGCACCCTCCAGGCGGGAGGAGGCAGGACCTACTGGTTCAATGAGCAGTTCTTC. This codes for CASTLQAGGGRTYWFNEQFF.

The chain links TRBV7-9 to TRBJ1-6, with D possibly being TRBD1 (5 bases). CDR1 and CDR2 from the germline V gene are SEHNR and FQNEAQ (reference sequence). This CDR3 region has 14 residues. V was pared by 1 base and J by 7 bases, with 8 bases between. The CDR3 loop reads CASSLGGVNSPLHF. In DNA form, the CDR3 reads TGTGCCAGCAGCTTAGGGGGGGTAAATTCACCCCTCCACTTT.

This clonotype occurred many times. The V gene is TRBV20-1, the J gene TRBJ2-7, with D unclear. CDR1 is DFQATT and CDR2 is SNEGSKA in the germline V gene (reference sequence). V gave up 0 bases and J gave up 2 bases, with 11 bases separating them. This CDR3 has 14 amino acids. The CDR3 protein is CSARDFVGTYEQYF. The CDR3 nucleotides are TGCAGTGCTAGAGATTTTGTGGGGACCTACGAGCAGTACTTC.

As for this clonotype: A much larger clone differs from this one at a single base, so this may be a read error. This chain links TRBV19 with TRBJ1-1; 7 bases line up with TRBD1. From germline, CDR1 is LNHDA and CDR2 SQIVND (reference sequence). This CDR3 spans 13 amino acids. The J segment lost 10 bases and the V segment lost 5 bases, leaving 10 bases of the junction unmatched. As DNA, the CDR3 is TGTGCCAGTAGTGTTGACAGGGATCGAGTAGCTTTCTTT. Translation gives CASSVDRDRVAFF.

Concerning this clonotype itself: This may come from a read error, since a much larger clone is one base off. The rearrangement joins TRBV5-1 to TRBJ2-1; TRBD1 matches at 8 bases. This CDR3 spans 15 amino acids. The V gene's germline CDR1 is SGHRS and CDR2 YFSETQ. Trimming removed 3 bases from V and 6 bases from J; junction bases left unmatched: 8. The CDR3 sequence: CASSSGGATPNEQFF. The CDR3 nucleotides read TGCGCCAGCAGCTCAGGGGGCGCGACCCCCAATGAGCAGTTCTTC.

This clonotype occurred many times. The V call is TRBV5-1, the J call TRBJ2-7, with D perhaps TRBD1 or TRBD2 (5 bases each). The ends were cut back, 2 bases at V and 5 bases at J, with 11 bases in the middle. Looked up from germline, CDR1 is SGHRS and CDR2 is YFSETQ. The length of the CDR3 is 13 residues. This CDR3 is CASSFTGDHEQYF. DNA of the CDR3: TGCGCCAGCAGCTTCACTGGGGACCACGAGCAGTACTTC.

At least ten counts were recorded for this clonotype. The chain is built from TRBV29-1 and TRBJ2-7; 7 bases are a match to TRBD1. Unmatched junction bases numbered 6, after V lost 4 bases and J lost 3 bases. Germline loops: CDR1 SQVTM, CDR2 ANQGSEA. This CDR3 spans 13 amino acids. For the CDR3, the DNA is TGCAGCGTTGGGTCAGGGGGTAACTACGAGCAGTACTTC. Translation: CSVGSGGNYEQYF.

In its sample, this clonotype was seen many times. The germline gene is not matched at one end of the junction; a read error may be the cause. V usage is TRBV30 and J usage is TRBJ2-7; 9 bases match TRBD1. The germline V gene encodes CDR1 GTSNPN and CDR2 SVGIG (reference sequence). This CDR3 is 12 amino acids long. Written as DNA, the CDR3 is TGTGCCTGGAGTCTTGAGGGGGGACAGGGAAACTTC. Amino acid sequence: CAWSLEGGQGNF. Complete variable domain (other parts from reference TRBV30 and TRBJ2-7): SQTIHQWPATLVQPVGSPLSLECTVEGTSNPNLYWYRQAAGRGLQLLFYSVGIGQISSEVPQNLSASRPQDRQFILSSKKLLLSDSGFYLCAWSLEGGQGNFGPGTRLTVT.

In the case of this clonotype: With a much larger clone just one base away, this may be a read error. The chain recombines TRBV7-9 with TRBJ2-3; the match to TRBD2 covers 8 bases. V shed 1 base, J shed 4 bases, and the junction held 4 bases outside the gene matches. Germline-derived CDR1 and CDR2 are SEHNR and FQNEAQ (reference sequence). The CDR3 sequence is 15 residues long. Here the CDR3 reads CASSLVGGGSDTQYF. Written as DNA, the CDR3 is TGTGCCAGCAGCTTAGTCGGCGGGGGGTCAGATACGCAGTATTTT.

This clonotype was detected ten times or more. The chain combines TRBV5-5 with TRBJ2-1, with D possibly called TRBD1 or TRBD2 (5 bases each). The CDR3 is 15 amino acids. Trimming left V 3 bases short and J 9 bases short, with 19 bases between. Germline lookup yields CDR1 SGHKS and CDR2 YYEKEE (reference sequence). The CDR3 loop is CASSSTGVGVGEQFF. The CDR3 nucleotides read TGTGCCAGCAGCTCCACAGGAGTCGGGGTCGGTGAGCAGTTCTTC.

This clonotype was recorded many times. This chain uses TRBV9 with TRBJ2-3, with D unclear. The CDR3 runs 14 residues. Germline V gene data show CDR1 as SGDLS and CDR2 as YYNGEE. Trimming left V 0 bases short and J 1 base short, with 6 bases between. The CDR3 reads CASSVEVGTDTQYF. As DNA, the CDR3 is TGTGCCAGCAGCGTAGAAGTGGGCACAGATACGCAGTATTTT.

This clonotype has ten or more counts. The V gene is TRBV15, the J gene TRBJ2-5; D is possibly TRBD1 or TRBD2 (5 bases each). Per the germline V gene, CDR1 is LNHNV and CDR2 is YYDKDF (reference sequence). V lost 2 bases to trimming and J lost 5 bases, with 18 bases between them. The length of the CDR3 is 16 residues. In DNA form, the CDR3 reads TGTGCCACCAGCAGAACCCGGGGCTCAGAGGTGGAGACCCAGTACTTC. The encoded protein is CATSRTRGSEVETQYF.

This clonotype appeared many times. The J gene is TRBJ2-2, the V gene TRBV29-1; tentatively, D is TRBD1 or TRBD2 (6 bases each). CDR3 length equals 14 residues. Trimming took off 4 bases at V and 1 base at J, with 10 bases between the two ends. The germline CDR1 and CDR2 sequences are SQVTM and ANQGSEA. The CDR3 reads CSVARGVNTGELFF. The DNA for the CDR3 is TGCAGCGTTGCTAGGGGGGTGAACACCGGGGAGCTGTTTTTT.

This clonotype was counted many times. The V gene is TRBV25-1, the J gene TRBJ2-3; 8 bases are a match to TRBD1. In germline, CDR1 is MGHDK, CDR2 SYGVNS. CDR3 size: 20 residues. V dropped 1 base and J dropped 2; count of bases not matched to a gene: 17. The CDR3 region is CASSELTVGGTGTYTDTQYF. The CDR3, as DNA: TGTGCCAGCAGTGAATTGACCGTCGGCGGGACAGGTACTTACACAGATACGCAGTATTTT.

This clonotype was detected many times. The gene calls are TRBV20-1 and TRBJ1-4; D is undetermined. Trimming stripped 1 base from V and 3 bases from J, with 15 bases between. This CDR3 has 16 residues. Germline V lookup: CDR1 DFQATT, CDR2 SNEGSKA (reference sequence). CDR3 region: CSARVLWGSANEKLFF. For the CDR3, the DNA is TGCAGTGCTAGAGTGTTATGGGGTTCGGCTAATGAAAAACTGTTTTTT.

J is TRBJ1-5 and V is TRBV27, with D maybe TRBD1 (5 bases). Germline CDR1 MNHEY, CDR2 SMNVEV (reference sequence). With 5 bases removed from V and 3 bases from J, the gap between germline ends came to 8 bases. The CDR3 is 13 residues long. In DNA, the CDR3 is TGTGCCAGCAGTGCAGGGACCAATCAGCCCCAGCATTTT. It is translated as CASSAGTNQPQHF.

This clonotype showed up many times. The V call is TRBV2, the J call TRBJ1-5; the D is unclear. Trimming left V 0 bases short and J 1 base short, with 7 bases between. This CDR3 has 15 residues. Germline V gives CDR1 SNHLY, CDR2 FYNNEI. Written as DNA, the CDR3 is TGTGCCAGCAGTGAAGCTAGGAGAAGCAATCAGCCCCAGCATTTT. Translation: CASSEARRSNQPQHF.

This rearrangement joins TRBV5-1 to TRBJ2-2, with no clear D. From germline, CDR1 is SGHRS and CDR2 YFSETQ. Trimming took 2 bases from V and 10 from J, leaving 9 bases between them. The CDR3 is 12 residues long. The CDR3 protein is CASSFNSEELFF. For the CDR3, the DNA is TGCGCCAGCAGCTTCAACTCCGAGGAGCTGTTTTTT.

The chain joins TRBV20-1 to TRBJ2-1; D is possibly TRBD1 or TRBD2 (6 bases each). V dropped 5 bases and J dropped 2 bases, with 22 bases sitting between them. CDR3 length equals 17 residues. The V gene's germline CDR1 is DFQATT and CDR2 SNEGSKA (reference sequence). The CDR3 DNA follows: TGCAGTGCTCAAGGGACACCATCACAGCGGGCCTACAATGAGCAGTTCTTC. This codes for CSAQGTPSQRAYNEQFF.

This clonotype was counted many times. The CDR3 protein is CASSWGTGQGYEQYF. Here the CDR3 DNA reads TGTGCCAGCAGCTGGGGAACTGGACAGGGCTACGAGCAGTACTTC. The gene calls are TRBV7-2 and TRBJ2-7, with TRBD1 matching 8 bases. There are 15 residues in the CDR3. Trimming removed 4 bases from V and 3 bases from J; junction bases left unmatched: 8. Germline-derived CDR1 and CDR2 are SGHTA and FQGNSA.